This T cell receptor (beta chain) was sequenced in a study of OX40 agonist ivuxolimab in advanced cancers. The data were produced by immunoSEQ multiplex PCR, yet TCRdb's version contains in-frame clones alone and is incomplete. The sample carries roughly 10,000 clones, around 85% recorded once. CDR1 is SGHVS, CDR2 FNYEAQ, per germline. The CDR3 loop spans 15 amino acids. Germline trimming cut 4 bases from V and 1 base from J; bases unmatched to any gene: 5. The V gene is TRBV7-6, the J gene TRBJ2-3; 7 bases align to TRBD1. The specimen was CD4+ or CD8+ T cells sorted from blood, collected in a trial of the OX40 agonist ivuxolimab. The TCR was taken from an adult with an advanced solid tumor such as melanoma, head and neck, liver or kidney cancer. CDR3 sequence reads: CASSSEGQGTDTQYF. The CDR3 DNA follows: TGTGCCAGCAGCTCAGAAGGACAGGGCACAGATACGCAGTATTTT.